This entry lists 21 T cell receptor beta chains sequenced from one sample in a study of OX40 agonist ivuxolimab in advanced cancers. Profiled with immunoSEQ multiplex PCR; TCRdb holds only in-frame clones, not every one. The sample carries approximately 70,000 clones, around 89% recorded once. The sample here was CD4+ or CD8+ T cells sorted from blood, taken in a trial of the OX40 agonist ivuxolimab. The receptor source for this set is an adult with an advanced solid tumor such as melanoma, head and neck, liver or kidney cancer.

CDR3 DNA: TGTGCCAGCAGTCCTTGGGGGCGGGGTGGTGAAGCTTTCTTT. As protein: CASSPWGRGGEAFF. This sequence joins TRBV7-9 and TRBJ1-1; tentative D call: TRBD1 (6 bases). Trimming left V 6 bases short and J 7 bases short, with 18 bases between. The CDR3 totals 14 residues. Germline V gene sequence: CDR1 SEHNR, CDR2 FQNEAQ (reference sequence).

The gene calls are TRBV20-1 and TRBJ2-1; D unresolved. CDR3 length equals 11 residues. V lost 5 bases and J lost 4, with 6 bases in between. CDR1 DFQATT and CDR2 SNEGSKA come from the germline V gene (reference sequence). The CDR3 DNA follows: TGCAGTGCTGGCCGTTACAATGAGCAGTTCTTC. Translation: CSAGRYNEQFF.

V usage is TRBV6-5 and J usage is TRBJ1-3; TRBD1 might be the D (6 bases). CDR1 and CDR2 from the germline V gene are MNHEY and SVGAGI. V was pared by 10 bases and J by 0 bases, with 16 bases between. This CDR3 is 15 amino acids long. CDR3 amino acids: CATWRGDISGNTIYF. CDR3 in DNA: TGTGCCACCTGGAGGGGGGACATCTCTGGAAACACCATATATTTT.

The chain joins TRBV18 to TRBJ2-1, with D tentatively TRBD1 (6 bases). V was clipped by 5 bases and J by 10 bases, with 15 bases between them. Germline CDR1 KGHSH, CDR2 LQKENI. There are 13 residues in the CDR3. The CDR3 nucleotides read TGTGCCAGCTCAGGCCGGGACACGGGGGAGCAGTTCTTC. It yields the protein CASSGRDTGEQFF.

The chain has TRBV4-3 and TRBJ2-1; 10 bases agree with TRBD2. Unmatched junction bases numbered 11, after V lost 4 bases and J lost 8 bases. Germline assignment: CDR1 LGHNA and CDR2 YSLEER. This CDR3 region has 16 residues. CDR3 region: CASSRTAGGPWYEQFF. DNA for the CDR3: TGCGCCAGCAGCCGAACAGCGGGGGGGCCGTGGTATGAGCAGTTCTTC.

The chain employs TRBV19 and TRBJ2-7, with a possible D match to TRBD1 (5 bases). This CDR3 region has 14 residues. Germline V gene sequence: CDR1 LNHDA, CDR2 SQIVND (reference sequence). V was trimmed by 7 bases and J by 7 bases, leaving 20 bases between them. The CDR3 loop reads CASTPFSGPGEQYF. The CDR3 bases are TGTGCCAGTACCCCTTTTTCAGGGCCGGGTGAGCAGTACTTC.

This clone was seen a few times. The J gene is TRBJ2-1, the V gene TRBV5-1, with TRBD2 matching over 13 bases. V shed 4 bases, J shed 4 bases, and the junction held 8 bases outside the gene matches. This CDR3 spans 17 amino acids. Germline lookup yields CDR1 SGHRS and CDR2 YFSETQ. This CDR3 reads CASSDARTSGGYNEQFF. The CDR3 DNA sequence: TGCGCCAGCAGCGACGCCCGGACTAGCGGGGGTTACAATGAGCAGTTCTTC.

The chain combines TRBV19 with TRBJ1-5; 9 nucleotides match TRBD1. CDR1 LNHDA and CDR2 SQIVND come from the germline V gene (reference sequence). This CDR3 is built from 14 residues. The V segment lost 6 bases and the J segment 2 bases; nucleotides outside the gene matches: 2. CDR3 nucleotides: TGTGCCAGTAGCAGGACAGGGGGCAATCAGCCCCAGCATTTT. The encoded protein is CASSRTGGNQPQHF.

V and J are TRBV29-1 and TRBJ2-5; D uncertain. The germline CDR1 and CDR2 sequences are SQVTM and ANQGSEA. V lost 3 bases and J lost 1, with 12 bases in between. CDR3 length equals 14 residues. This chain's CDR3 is CSVDGPRAQETQYF. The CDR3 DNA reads TGCAGCGTTGATGGGCCCAGAGCCCAAGAGACCCAGTACTTC.

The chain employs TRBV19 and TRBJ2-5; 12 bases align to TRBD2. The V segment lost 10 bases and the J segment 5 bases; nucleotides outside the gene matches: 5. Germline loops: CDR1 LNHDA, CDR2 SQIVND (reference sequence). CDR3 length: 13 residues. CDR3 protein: CATRLAGVETQYF. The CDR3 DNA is TGTGCCACCCGACTAGCGGGAGTGGAGACCCAGTACTTC.

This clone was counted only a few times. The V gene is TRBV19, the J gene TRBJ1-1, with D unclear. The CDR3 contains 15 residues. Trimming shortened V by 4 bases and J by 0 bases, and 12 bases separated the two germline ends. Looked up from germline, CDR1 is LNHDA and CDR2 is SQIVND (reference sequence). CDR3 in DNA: TGTGCCAGTAGTACTTCAGGCCGCATGAACACTGAAGCTTTCTTT. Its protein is CASSTSGRMNTEAFF. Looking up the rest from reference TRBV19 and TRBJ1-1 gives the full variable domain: DGGITQSPKYLFRKEGQNVTLSCEQNLNHDAMYWYRQDPGQGLRLIYYSQIVNDFQKGDIAEGYSVSREKKESFPLTVTSAQKNPTAFYLCASSTSGRMNTEAFFGQGTRLTVV.

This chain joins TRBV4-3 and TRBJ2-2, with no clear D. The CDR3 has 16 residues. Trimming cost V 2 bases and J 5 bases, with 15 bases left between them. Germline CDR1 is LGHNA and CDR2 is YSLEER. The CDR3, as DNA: TGCGCCAGCAGCCAACCTTCGGGCCCCGGGACCGGGGAGCTGTTTTTT. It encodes CASSQPSGPGTGELFF.

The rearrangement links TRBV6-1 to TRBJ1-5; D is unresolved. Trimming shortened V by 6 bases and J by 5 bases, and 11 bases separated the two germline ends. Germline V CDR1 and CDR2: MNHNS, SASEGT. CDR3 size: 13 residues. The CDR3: CASRIRGYQPQHF. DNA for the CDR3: TGTGCCAGCAGGATACGGGGATATCAGCCCCAGCATTTT.

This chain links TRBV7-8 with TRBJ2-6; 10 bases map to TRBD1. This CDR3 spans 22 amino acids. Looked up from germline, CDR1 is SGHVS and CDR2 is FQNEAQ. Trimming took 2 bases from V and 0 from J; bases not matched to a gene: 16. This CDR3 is CASSLFSVRDRGRVSGANVLTF. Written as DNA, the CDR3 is TGTGCCAGCAGCTTATTCTCTGTCCGGGACAGGGGCCGGGTCTCTGGGGCCAACGTCCTGACTTTC.

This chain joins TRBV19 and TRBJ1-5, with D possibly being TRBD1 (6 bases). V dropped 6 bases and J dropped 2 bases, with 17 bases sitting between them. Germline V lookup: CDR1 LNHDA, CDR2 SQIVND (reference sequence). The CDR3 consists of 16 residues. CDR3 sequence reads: CASRIREGEGNQPQHF. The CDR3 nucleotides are TGTGCCAGTAGGATCAGGGAGGGGGAGGGCAATCAGCCCCAGCATTTT.

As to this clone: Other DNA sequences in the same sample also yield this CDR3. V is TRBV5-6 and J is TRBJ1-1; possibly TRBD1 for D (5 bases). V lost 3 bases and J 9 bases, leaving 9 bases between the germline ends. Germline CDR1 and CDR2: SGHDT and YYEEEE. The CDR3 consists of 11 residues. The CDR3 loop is CASSWGGQAFF. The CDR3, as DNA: TGTGCCAGCAGCTGGGGGGGTCAAGCTTTCTTT.

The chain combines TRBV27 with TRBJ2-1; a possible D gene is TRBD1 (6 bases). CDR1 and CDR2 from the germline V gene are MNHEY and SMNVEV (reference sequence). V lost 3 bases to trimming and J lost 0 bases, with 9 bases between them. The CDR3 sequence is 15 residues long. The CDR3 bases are TGTGCCAGCAGTTTGGACAGCGGCTCCTACAATGAGCAGTTCTTC. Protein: CASSLDSGSYNEQFF.

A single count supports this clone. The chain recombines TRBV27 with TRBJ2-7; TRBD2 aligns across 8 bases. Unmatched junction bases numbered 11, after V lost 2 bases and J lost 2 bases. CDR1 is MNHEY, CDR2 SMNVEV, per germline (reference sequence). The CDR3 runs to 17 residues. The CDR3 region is CASSLGVSVAGTYEQYF. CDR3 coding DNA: TGTGCCAGCAGTTTAGGGGTGTCGGTAGCGGGGACCTACGAGCAGTACTTC.

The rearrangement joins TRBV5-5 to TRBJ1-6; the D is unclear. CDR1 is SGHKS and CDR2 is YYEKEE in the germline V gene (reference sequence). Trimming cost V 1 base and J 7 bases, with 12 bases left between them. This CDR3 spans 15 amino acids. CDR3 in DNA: TGTGCCAGCAGCTTGAACCGGGTTGCGAATTCACCCCTCCACTTT. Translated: CASSLNRVANSPLHF.

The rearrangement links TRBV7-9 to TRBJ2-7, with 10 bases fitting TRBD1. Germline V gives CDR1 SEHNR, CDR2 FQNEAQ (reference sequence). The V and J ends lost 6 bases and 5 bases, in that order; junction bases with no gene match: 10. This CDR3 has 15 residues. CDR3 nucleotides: TGTGCCAGCAGACCGGGACAGGGGCAGGACAACGAGCAGTACTTC. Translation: CASRPGQGQDNEQYF.

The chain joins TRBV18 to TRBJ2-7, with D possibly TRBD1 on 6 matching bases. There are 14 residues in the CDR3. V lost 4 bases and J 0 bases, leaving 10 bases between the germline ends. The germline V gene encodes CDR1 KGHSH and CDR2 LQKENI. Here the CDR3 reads CASSQQGGSYEQYF. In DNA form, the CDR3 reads TGTGCCAGCTCACAACAAGGGGGCTCCTACGAGCAGTACTTC.